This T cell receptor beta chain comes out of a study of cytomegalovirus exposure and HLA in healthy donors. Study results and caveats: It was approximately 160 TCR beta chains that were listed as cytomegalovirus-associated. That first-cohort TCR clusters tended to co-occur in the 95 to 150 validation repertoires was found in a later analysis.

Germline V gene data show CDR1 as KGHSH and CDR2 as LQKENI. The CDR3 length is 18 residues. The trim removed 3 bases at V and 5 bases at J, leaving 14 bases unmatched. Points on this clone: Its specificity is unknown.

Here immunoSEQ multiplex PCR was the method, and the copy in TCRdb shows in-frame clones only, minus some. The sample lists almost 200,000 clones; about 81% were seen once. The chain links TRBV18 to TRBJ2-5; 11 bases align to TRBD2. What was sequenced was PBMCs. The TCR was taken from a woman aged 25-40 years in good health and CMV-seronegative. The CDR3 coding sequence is TGTGCCAGCTCACCGATGACTAGCGGGGCCTTCCGGGGGGAGACCCAGTACTTC. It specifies CASSPMTSGAFRGETQYF. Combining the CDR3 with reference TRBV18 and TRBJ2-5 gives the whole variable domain NAGVMQNPRHLVRRRGQEARLRCSPMKGHSHVYWYRQLPEEGLKFMVYLQKENIIDESGMPKERFSAEFPKEGPSILRIQQVVRGDSAAYFCASSPMTSGAFRGETQYFGPGTRLLVL.